This T cell receptor (beta chain) was recovered during a study of cytotoxic CD8 clonotypes in ibrutinib-treated CLL. Study summary: Overall, roughly 25 responses were partial and 2 complete; following median about 68 months, approximately 15 patients stayed remitted and 12 progressed. Study observations and caveats: Public clonotypes were seen rarely and were contracted or stable on treatment. While tracking circulating CD8+ T-cell counts, baseline clonality exceeded that of age-matched healthy donors.

Clones were read by immunoSEQ multiplex PCR, and TCRdb kept only the in-frame ones, dropping some. The sample comprises over 70,000 clones, roughly three quarters of which are singletons, and approximately 5% rests with the top ten. About this clone: Antigen unknown.

This specimen was PBMCs, taken after 12 months of ibrutinib treatment. This receptor was taken from a human donor with chronic lymphocytic leukemia.

The CDR3 protein is CASSVRTGAGFRATEAFF. CDR3 coding DNA: TGTGCCAGTAGTGTTCGGACAGGGGCCGGCTTTAGGGCCACTGAAGCTTTCTTT. The chain couples TRBV19 to TRBJ1-1, with TRBD1 identical over 9 bases. The germline CDR1 and CDR2 sequences are LNHDA and SQIVND (reference sequence). V was pared by 5 bases and J by 4 bases, with 17 bases of the junction left unmatched. CDR3 length: 18 amino acids.